Following are 10 T cell receptor beta chains from one sample sequenced in a study of cytomegalovirus exposure and HLA in healthy donors. PCR was performed using 60 Vbeta and 13 Jbeta primers. Clones were sequenced by immunoSEQ multiplex PCR, and TCRdb holds only the in-frame ones, with some missing. The sample has around 99,000 clones, 60% to 80% seen once. The sample consisted of PBMCs. The receptors were gathered from a man between 18 and 29 years old in good health and CMV-seronegative.

J is TRBJ2-3 and V is TRBV5-1, with D hard to call. The CDR3 is 13 residues long. Deletions cut 2 bases from V and 0 bases from J, with 4 bases between. Per the germline V gene, CDR1 is SGHRS and CDR2 is YFSETQ. The CDR3 region is CASSLLSTDTQYF. Here the CDR3 DNA reads TGCGCCAGCAGCTTACTAAGCACAGATACGCAGTATTTT.

The chain joins TRBV28 to TRBJ2-1, with unresolved D. The CDR3 consists of 12 residues. In germline, CDR1 is MDHEN, CDR2 SYDVKM. V shed 5 bases and J shed 4 bases, with 6 bases lying between them. The CDR3 bases are TGTGCCAGCAGTCTCCCGTACAATGAGCAGTTCTTC. This encodes CASSLPYNEQFF. The full variable domain, rest sourced from reference TRBV28 and TRBJ2-1, is DVKVTQSSRYLVKRTGEKVFLECVQDMDHENMFWYRQDPGLGLRLIYFSYDVKMKEKGDIPEGYSVSREKKERFSLILESASTNQTSMYLCASSLPYNEQFFGPGTRLTVL.

The chain couples TRBV4-2 to TRBJ2-5; possible D gene TRBD1, 6 bases. The CDR3 length is 15 residues. The germline CDR1 and CDR2 sequences are LGHNA and YNFKEQ. V was pared by 3 bases and J by 4 bases, with 15 bases between. Written as DNA, the CDR3 is TGTGCCAGCAGCCATGAACAGGGTGCAGGAGAGACCCAGTACTTC. It yields the protein CASSHEQGAGETQYF.

This clone came up once. V usage is TRBV21-1 and J usage is TRBJ1-5. TRBV21-1 is classified as a pseudogene. The CDR3 contains 16 residues. CDR3 nucleotide sequence: TGTGCCAGCAGCAATAAAAAGGCGGGGAGGTGGCAGCCCCAGCATTTT. It codes for CASSNKKAGRWQPQHF.

The chain combines TRBV2 with TRBJ2-7, with 8 bases lining up with TRBD2. J lost 9 bases, V lost 8 bases, and 9 bases had no gene match. From germline, CDR1 is SNHLY and CDR2 FYNNEI. CDR3 size: 12 residues. This CDR3 is CASQRGIARQYF. The CDR3 nucleotides are TGTGCCAGCCAGCGGGGGATTGCCCGGCAGTACTTC.

This rearrangement joins TRBV7-6 to TRBJ2-7; tentatively, D is TRBD1 (5 bases). V gave up 5 bases and J gave up 1 base, with 9 bases separating them. The CDR3 is 13 residues long. CDR1 is SGHVS, CDR2 FNYEAQ, per germline. CDR3 DNA sequence: TGTGCCAGCAGCCCTACAGGTTCCTACGAGCAGTACTTC. This encodes CASSPTGSYEQYF.

Concerning this clone: At one boundary the junction diverges from the germline segment, which might be a read error. The J gene is TRBJ2-1, the V gene TRBV7-9; D perhaps matches TRBD1 (7 bases). The CDR3 has 16 amino acids. Germline CDR1 is SEHNR and CDR2 is FQNEAQ (reference sequence). The CDR3 coding sequence is TGTTCCAGCAGCTTAGTAGGGGGCGGGGTAAACAATGAGCAGTTCTTC. Protein product: CSSSLVGGGVNNEQFF.

This clone was observed a handful of times. This chain joins TRBV4-1 and TRBJ1-4; D unclear. The V end was cut by 1 base, the J end by 4 bases, with 7 bases between. CDR1 and CDR2 (germline): MGHRA, YSYEKL. This CDR3 has 14 residues. Here the CDR3 DNA reads TGCGCCAGCAGCCAAGTTAGTATTAATGAAAAACTGTTTTTT. This codes for CASSQVSINEKLFF.

This clone was found a few times. The chain carries TRBV19 and TRBJ1-5; D gene ambiguous. V was clipped by 3 bases and J by 6 bases, with 9 bases between them. Germline CDR1 and CDR2: LNHDA and SQIVND (reference sequence). The CDR3 runs 13 residues. CDR3 in amino acids: CASSIRSAQPQHF. The CDR3 DNA follows: TGTGCCAGTAGTATTAGGAGCGCTCAGCCCCAGCATTTT.

The chain joins TRBV7-2 to TRBJ2-5; 9 positions agree with TRBD1. Germline CDR1 SGHTA, CDR2 FQGNSA. The ends lost 5 bases at V and 8 bases at J; junction bases unmatched: 9. This CDR3 spans 14 amino acids. CDR3 sequence (DNA): TGTGCCAGCAGCCTGACAGGGGGAGCTTTCACCCAGTACTTC. It encodes CASSLTGGAFTQYF.